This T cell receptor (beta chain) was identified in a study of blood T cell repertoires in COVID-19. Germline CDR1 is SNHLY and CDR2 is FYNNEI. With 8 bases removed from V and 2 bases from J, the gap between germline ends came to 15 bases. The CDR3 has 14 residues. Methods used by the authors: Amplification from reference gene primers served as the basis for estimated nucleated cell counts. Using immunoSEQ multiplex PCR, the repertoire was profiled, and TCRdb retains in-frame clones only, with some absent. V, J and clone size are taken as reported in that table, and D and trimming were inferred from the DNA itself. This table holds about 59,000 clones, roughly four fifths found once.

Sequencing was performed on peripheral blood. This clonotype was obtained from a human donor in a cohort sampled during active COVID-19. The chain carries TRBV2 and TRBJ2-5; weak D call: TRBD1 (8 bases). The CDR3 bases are TGTGCCAGCGACAGGGGACTATTACAAGAGACCCAGTACTTC. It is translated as CASDRGLLQETQYF.